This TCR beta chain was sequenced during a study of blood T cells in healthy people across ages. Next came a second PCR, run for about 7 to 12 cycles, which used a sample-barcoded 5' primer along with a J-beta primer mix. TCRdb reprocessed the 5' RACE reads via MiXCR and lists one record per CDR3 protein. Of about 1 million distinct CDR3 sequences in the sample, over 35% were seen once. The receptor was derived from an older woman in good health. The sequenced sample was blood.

The CDR3 DNA reads as TGTGCCAGCAGCGTCACTGGGGGGGGCTTCAATGAGCAGTTCTTC. This encodes CASSVTGGGFNEQFF. The V gene is TRBV9, the J gene TRBJ2-1; tentatively, D is TRBD2 (7 bases). CDR1 SGDLS and CDR2 YYNGEE come from the germline V gene. CDR3 length: 15 residues. The V end lost 2 bases, the J end lost 6 bases, and 15 bases lay between the germline ends.